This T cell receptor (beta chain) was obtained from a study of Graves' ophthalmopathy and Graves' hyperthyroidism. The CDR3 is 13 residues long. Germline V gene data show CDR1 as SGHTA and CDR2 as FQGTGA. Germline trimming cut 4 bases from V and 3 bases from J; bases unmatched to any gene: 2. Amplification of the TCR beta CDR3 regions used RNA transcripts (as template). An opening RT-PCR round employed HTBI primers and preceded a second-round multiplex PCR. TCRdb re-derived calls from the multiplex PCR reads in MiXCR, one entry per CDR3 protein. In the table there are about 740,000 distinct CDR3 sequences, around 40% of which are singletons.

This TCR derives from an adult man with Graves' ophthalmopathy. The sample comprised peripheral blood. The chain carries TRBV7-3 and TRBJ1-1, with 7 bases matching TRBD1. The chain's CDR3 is CASSYTGDTEAFF. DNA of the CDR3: TGTGCCAGCAGCTATACAGGGGACACTGAAGCTTTCTTT.